Listed here are 25 T cell receptor beta chains from one sample, sequenced in a study of blood T cell repertoires in COVID-19. Repertoires were generated with immunoSEQ multiplex PCR, while TCRdb's copy carries only in-frame clones and drops some. The sample records about 180,000 clones, about nine tenths being singletons. Sequenced: PBMCs or T cells enriched from blood (not recorded which). The receptor source for this set is a young woman who had recovered from COVID-19.

CDR3: CASSLAGGPTEAFF. The CDR3 nucleotides read TGCGCCAGCAGCTTGGCGGGGGGACCCACTGAAGCTTTCTTT. The V call is TRBV5-1, the J call TRBJ1-1, with a possible D match to TRBD1 (5 bases). CDR1 and CDR2 (germline): SGHRS, YFSETQ. Trimming cost V 0 bases and J 4 bases, with 10 bases left between them. The CDR3 has 14 residues.

This clone was detected only a few times. The V call is TRBV4-2, the J call TRBJ2-1; maybe TRBD2 (6 bases). The V gene's germline CDR1 is LGHNA and CDR2 YNFKEQ. The germline V and J ends were trimmed by 0 bases and 3 bases, with 15 bases remaining between them. The CDR3 sequence is 17 residues long. This CDR3 reads CASSQEEGGAYYNEQFF. As DNA, the CDR3 is TGTGCCAGCAGCCAAGAAGAAGGCGGGGCGTACTACAATGAGCAGTTCTTC.

CDR3 residues: CASSQDNTVVGEAFF. CDR3 bases: TGTGCCAGCAGCCAAGACAATACAGTAGTGGGTGAAGCTTTCTTT. The rearrangement uses TRBV7-9 and TRBJ1-1, with D uncertain. CDR1 SEHNR and CDR2 FQNEAQ come from the germline V gene (reference sequence). This CDR3 has 15 amino acids. V was clipped by 5 bases and J by 7 bases, with 20 bases between them.

V gene TRBV10-1 combines with J gene TRBJ1-1; TRBD1 matches at 7 bases. This CDR3 is built from 15 residues. Germline CDR1 WNHNN, CDR2 SYGVQD (reference sequence). With V trimmed by 3 bases and J by 3 bases, 7 bases remained unmatched. The CDR3 here is CASSESGRGDTEAFF. CDR3 bases: TGCGCCAGCAGTGAATCCGGCAGGGGGGACACTGAAGCTTTCTTT.

The chain has TRBV19 and TRBJ1-5, with 7 bases that match TRBD1. The CDR3 runs to 15 residues. Germline V gene data show CDR1 as LNHDA and CDR2 as SQIVND (reference sequence). The trim removed 5 bases at V and 7 bases at J, leaving 11 bases unmatched. CDR3 sequence: CASSVLRQGRQPQHF. Written as DNA, the CDR3 is TGTGCCAGTAGTGTACTCCGACAGGGTCGGCAGCCCCAGCATTTT.

The chain links TRBV25-1 to TRBJ1-2; D gene unclear. V lost 2 bases, J lost 4 bases, and 11 bases lay in between. This CDR3 has 14 amino acids. The V gene's germline CDR1 is MGHDK and CDR2 SYGVNS. For the CDR3, the DNA is TGTGCCAGCAGTGAAGCACCGCTAGGCTATGGCTACACCTTC. Its translation is CASSEAPLGYGYTF.

The rearrangement joins TRBV19 to TRBJ1-6, with D tentatively TRBD1 (5 bases). V lost 7 bases and J lost 10, with 17 bases in between. From germline, CDR1 is LNHDA and CDR2 SQIVND (reference sequence). This CDR3 has 14 amino acids. Here the CDR3 DNA reads TGTGCCAGTACTGTGGGGCCAGGGTCCTCACCCCTCCACTTT. This codes for CASTVGPGSSPLHF.

V is TRBV2 and J is TRBJ1-2, with D perhaps matching TRBD1 (5 bases). This CDR3 region has 14 residues. The V gene lost 7 bases and the J gene lost 7 bases, with 19 bases spanning the gap. Looked up from germline, CDR1 is SNHLY and CDR2 is FYNNEI. Here the CDR3 reads CASTASDTTAGYTF. The CDR3 DNA reads TGTGCCAGCACCGCGTCGGACACGACGGCTGGCTACACCTTC.

The chain uses TRBV4-1 and TRBJ2-3; the match to TRBD2 covers 8 bases. This CDR3 spans 19 amino acids. Germline V gene lookup returns CDR1 MGHRA and CDR2 YSYEKL. With 0 bases clipped from V and 2 bases from J, the junction kept 13 bases outside the gene matches. The CDR3: CASSQDGSGGPPSTDTQYF. In DNA form, the CDR3 reads TGCGCCAGCAGCCAAGATGGGAGCGGGGGCCCTCCCTCCACAGATACGCAGTATTTT.

The chain has TRBV4-1 and TRBJ2-1, with 9 bases matching TRBD2. Trimming at V came to 7 bases and at J to 3 bases, leaving 13 bases not matched to a gene. The CDR3 is 17 residues long. Germline V gene data show CDR1 as MGHRA and CDR2 as YSYEKL. This CDR3 reads CASTWTAGTSIYNEQFF. DNA of the CDR3: TGCGCCAGCACATGGACAGCCGGGACTAGCATCTACAATGAGCAGTTCTTC.

This clone was seen once. This chain connects TRBV10-1 to TRBJ2-7, with 14 nucleotides matching TRBD2. The CDR3 has 16 amino acids. V shed 5 bases, J shed 2 bases, and the junction held 5 bases outside the gene matches. Per germline, CDR1 WNHNN and CDR2 SYGVQD (reference sequence). DNA for the CDR3: TGCGCCAGCAGTCCCGGGACTAGCGGGAGAGCCTACGAGCAGTACTTC. This encodes CASSPGTSGRAYEQYF.

CDR3 sequence: CASAKGALGEKLFF. In nucleotides, the CDR3 is TGTGCCAGCGCTAAGGGGGCGCTTGGTGAAAAACTGTTTTTT. The V gene is TRBV5-6, the J gene TRBJ1-4; 7 positions agree with TRBD1. This CDR3 contains 14 residues. The junction had 10 bases not matched to a gene; V was cut back by 7 bases and J by 7 bases. Per the germline V gene, CDR1 is SGHDT and CDR2 is YYEEEE.

This clone was seen a single time. The CDR3 region has the DNA TGTGCCAGCAGCTTGGGGACTACGGGTTACGAGCAGTACTTC. This gives the protein CASSLGTTGYEQYF. The chain has TRBV5-4 and TRBJ2-7, with a tentative D call TRBD2 (6 bases). Germline V gene lookup returns CDR1 SGHNT and CDR2 YYREEE (reference sequence). V lost 0 bases and J lost 4, with 11 bases in between. The CDR3 is made up of 14 amino acids.

The V call is TRBV6-4, the J call TRBJ2-7; 7 bases match TRBD2. Germline CDR1 reads MRHNA; CDR2 reads SNTAGT. The CDR3 has 13 residues. The V and J ends lost 10 bases and 3 bases, in that order; junction bases with no gene match: 9. The CDR3 region is CAIVGGWVYEQYF. The DNA of the CDR3 is TGTGCCATCGTGGGGGGGTGGGTCTACGAGCAGTACTTC.

The chain uses TRBV19 and TRBJ2-2, with 8 nucleotides matching TRBD1. Trimming cost V 6 bases and J 6 bases; bases outside gene matches: 9. Germline CDR1 and CDR2: LNHDA and SQIVND (reference sequence). The length of the CDR3 is 15 residues. The CDR3, as DNA: TGTGCCAGTAGAGACAGGGGTGAAGGTCCCGGGGAGCTGTTTTTT. Translation gives CASRDRGEGPGELFF. The full variable domain, in which reference TRBV19 and TRBJ2-2 provide the parts outside the CDR3, is DGGITQSPKYLFRKEGQNVTLSCEQNLNHDAMYWYRQDPGQGLRLIYYSQIVNDFQKGDIAEGYSVSREKKESFPLTVTSAQKNPTAFYLCASRDRGEGPGELFFGEGSRLTVL.

The rearrangement uses TRBV2 and TRBJ2-4; 9 bases are shared with TRBD1. The CDR3 covers 16 residues. CDR1 SNHLY and CDR2 FYNNEI come from the germline V gene. The V gene end was trimmed by 5 bases and the J gene end by 3 bases; junction bases not matched to a gene: 8. The CDR3 nucleotides are TGTGCCAGCAGTCCACAGGGGGCGACGGGCAAAAACATTCAGTACTTC. Its translation: CASSPQGATGKNIQYF.

The genes are TRBV6-5 and TRBJ2-2; the D gene is possibly TRBD2 (5 bases). Trimming cost V 6 bases and J 3 bases, with 8 bases left between them. The CDR3 is 13 residues long. Looked up from germline, CDR1 is MNHEY and CDR2 is SVGAGI. CDR3 protein: CASSAGDTGELFF. CDR3 DNA sequence: TGTGCCAGCAGCGCCGGGGACACCGGGGAGCTGTTTTTT.

V usage is TRBV25-1 and J usage is TRBJ1-2; D is unclear. Germline V gene data show CDR1 as MGHDK and CDR2 as SYGVNS. This CDR3 contains 13 residues. V lost 7 bases and J lost 8, with 17 bases in between. Written as DNA, the CDR3 is TGTGCCAGCAAGAGCGCGGCCGTCCTCGGCTACACCTTC. Translating it yields CASKSAAVLGYTF.

The chain joins TRBV27 to TRBJ1-1; 9 bases are a match to TRBD1. Germline V gene sequence: CDR1 MNHEY, CDR2 SMNVEV (reference sequence). The CDR3 length is 15 residues. J was trimmed by 4 bases and V by 3 bases; bases with no gene match: 6. The CDR3 here is CASSFLTGGFTEAFF. The CDR3 region has the DNA TGTGCCAGCAGTTTCCTGACAGGGGGGTTCACTGAAGCTTTCTTT.

The V gene is TRBV7-2, the J gene TRBJ2-1; weak D call: TRBD2 (6 bases). The CDR3 has 15 amino acids. Germline loops: CDR1 SGHTA, CDR2 FQGNSA. V was shortened by 2 bases and J by 4 bases, with 12 bases between the two germline ends. The CDR3 protein is CASSLNSGTYNEQFF. As DNA, the CDR3 is TGTGCCAGCAGCTTAAATTCCGGGACTTACAATGAGCAGTTCTTC.

This clone was seen a few times. The chain uses TRBV28 and TRBJ1-1; tentatively, D is TRBD1 (6 bases). V lost 6 bases and J 11 bases, leaving 22 bases between the germline ends. The CDR3 loop spans 14 amino acids. From germline, CDR1 is MDHEN and CDR2 SYDVKM. The CDR3 DNA sequence: TGTGCCAGCAGCCCCTCTCAGGGGCCCTCCCCCGCTTTCTTT. Amino acids: CASSPSQGPSPAFF.

The chain joins TRBV30 to TRBJ1-4; possible D gene TRBD1, 6 bases. This CDR3 has 13 amino acids. V was cut by 4 bases and J by 1 base, with 7 bases left in between. Germline assignment: CDR1 GTSNPN and CDR2 SVGIG (reference sequence). CDR3 DNA sequence: TGTGCCTGGATGGACAGAACTAATGAAAAACTGTTTTTT. Amino acid sequence: CAWMDRTNEKLFF.

The rearrangement joins TRBV19 to TRBJ1-5, with D hard to call. Between the trimmed V and J ends, which lost 9 bases and 4 bases, there was a span of 16 bases. Looked up from germline, CDR1 is LNHDA and CDR2 is SQIVND (reference sequence). The CDR3 contains 14 residues. CDR3 region: CASSSQDLNQPQHF. The CDR3 DNA follows: TGTGCCAGCTCTTCCCAGGATTTGAATCAGCCCCAGCATTTT.

The chain recombines TRBV11-2 with TRBJ2-7, with 7 bases identical to TRBD2. The CDR3 runs 15 residues. The germline gives CDR1 SGHAT, CDR2 FQNNGV. Trimming took 1 base from V and 3 from J; bases not matched to a gene: 6. The CDR3 loop is CASSLGVTGGYEQYF. The CDR3 coding sequence is TGTGCCAGCAGCTTAGGGGTAACGGGAGGCTACGAGCAGTACTTC.

The V and J genes are TRBV11-2 and TRBJ1-6; TRBD1 matches 9 bases. Germline CDR1 SGHAT, CDR2 FQNNGV. The CDR3 length is 19 residues. V was clipped by 2 bases and J by 4 bases; unmatched bases: 12. The DNA for the CDR3 is TGTGCCAGCAGCTTACAAAACCCGGGACAGGGAAGGTATAATTCACCCCTCCACTTT. Its protein product is CASSLQNPGQGRYNSPLHF.